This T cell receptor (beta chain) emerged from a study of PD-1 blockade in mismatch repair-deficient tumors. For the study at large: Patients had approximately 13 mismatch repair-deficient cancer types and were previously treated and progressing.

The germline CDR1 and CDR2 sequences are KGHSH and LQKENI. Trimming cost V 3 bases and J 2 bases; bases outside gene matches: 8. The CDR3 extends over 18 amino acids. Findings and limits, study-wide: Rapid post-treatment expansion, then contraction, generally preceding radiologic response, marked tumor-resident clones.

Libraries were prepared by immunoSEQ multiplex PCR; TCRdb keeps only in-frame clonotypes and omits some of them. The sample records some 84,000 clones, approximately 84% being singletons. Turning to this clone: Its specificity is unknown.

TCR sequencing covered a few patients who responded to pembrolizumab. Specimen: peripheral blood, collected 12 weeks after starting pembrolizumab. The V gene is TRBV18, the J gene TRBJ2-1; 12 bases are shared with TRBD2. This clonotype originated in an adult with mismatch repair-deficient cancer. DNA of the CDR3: TGTGCCAGCTCACCCGTGAGGACTAGCGGGATTACCTACAATGAGCAGTTCTTC. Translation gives CASSPVRTSGITYNEQFF.